These 16 T cell receptor beta chains were all obtained from the same sample, sequenced in a study of monozygotic twins with cystic fibrosis. Using immunoSEQ multiplex PCR, the repertoire was profiled, and TCRdb retains in-frame clones only, with some absent. The sample includes about 23,000 clones, about 91% of them seen just once. Sequencing was performed on blood. The receptors come from a girl aged 2 to 9 with cystic fibrosis.

The genes are TRBV11-3 and TRBJ2-7; D is possibly TRBD1 (6 bases). The germline V and J ends were trimmed by 8 bases and 0 bases, with 20 bases remaining between them. The V gene's germline CDR1 is SGHNT and CDR2 YENEEA. The CDR3 runs to 16 residues. CDR3 DNA: TGTGCCAGCTCCTTAACCCTCGGGGACAACTCCTACGAGCAGTACTTC. Protein product: CASSLTLGDNSYEQYF.

This clone was seen once. The rearrangement joins TRBV6-5 to TRBJ1-3; 7 nucleotides align to TRBD1. From germline, CDR1 is MNHEY and CDR2 SVGAGI. CDR3 length equals 15 residues. The V segment lost 8 bases and the J segment 0 bases; nucleotides outside the gene matches: 7. The CDR3 sequence is CASWGDRSSGNTIYF. The CDR3 DNA is TGTGCCAGCTGGGGGGACAGATCCTCTGGAAACACCATATATTTT.

This clone was observed a few times. The chain links TRBV11-2 to TRBJ2-2; 7 bases agree with TRBD1. J was trimmed by 3 bases and V by 5 bases; bases with no gene match: 3. The CDR3 spans 14 residues. From germline, CDR1 is SGHAT and CDR2 FQNNGV. The CDR3 DNA sequence: TGTGCCAGCAGCCCCGGGACAGACACCGGGGAGCTGTTTTTT. It translates to CASSPGTDTGELFF. The full variable domain, in which reference TRBV11-2 and TRBJ2-2 provide the parts outside the CDR3, is EAGVAQSPRYKIIEKRQSVAFWCNPISGHATLYWYQQILGQGPKLLIQFQNNGVVDDSQLPKDRFSAERLKGVDSTLKIQPAKLEDSAVYLCASSPGTDTGELFFGEGSRLTVL.

The chain couples TRBV5-1 to TRBJ2-1, with 14 bases lining up with TRBD2. The junction had 5 bases not matched to a gene; V was cut back by 0 bases and J by 6 bases. This CDR3 is 17 amino acids long. From germline, CDR1 is SGHRS and CDR2 YFSETQ. The CDR3 sequence is CASSLARLAGGSNEQFF. The CDR3 coding sequence is TGCGCCAGCAGCTTGGCCCGACTAGCGGGGGGGTCCAATGAGCAGTTCTTC.

The CDR3 sequence is CASSLVLAGQETQYF. CDR3 in DNA: TGTGCCAGCAGCTTAGTACTAGCGGGCCAAGAGACCCAGTACTTC. The rearrangement uses TRBV7-2 and TRBJ2-5, with TRBD2 matching over 9 bases. Germline values: CDR1 SGHTA, CDR2 FQGNSA. The CDR3 is 15 residues long. V was pared by 1 base and J by 1 base, with 1 base of the junction left unmatched.

This chain connects TRBV7-9 to TRBJ2-2; the D gene could be TRBD1 or TRBD2 (5 bases each). V was trimmed by 3 bases and J by 3 bases, leaving 8 bases between them. Germline V lookup: CDR1 SEHNR, CDR2 FQNEAQ (reference sequence). CDR3 length: 14 amino acids. Here the CDR3 DNA reads TGTGCCAGCAGCTTGGGGACGGACACCGGGGAGCTGTTTTTT. This encodes CASSLGTDTGELFF.

The V and J genes are TRBV7-2 and TRBJ2-5, with D uncertain. The V end lost 1 base, the J end lost 7 bases, and 7 bases lay between the germline ends. The germline gives CDR1 SGHTA, CDR2 FQGNSA. The CDR3 has 12 amino acids. CDR3 residues: CASSLVQPTQYF. The CDR3 nucleotides read TGTGCCAGCAGCTTAGTGCAGCCGACCCAGTACTTC.

The chain joins TRBV6-5 to TRBJ2-2; 8 nucleotides align to TRBD1. CDR1 and CDR2 (germline): MNHEY, SVGAGI. The junction had 4 bases not matched to a gene; V was cut back by 7 bases and J by 0 bases. This CDR3 contains 15 residues. CDR3 sequence: CASTGGLANTGELFF. CDR3 nucleotides: TGTGCCAGCACAGGGGGCTTAGCGAACACCGGGGAGCTGTTTTTT.

V gene TRBV5-7 combines with J gene TRBJ1-5; weak D call: TRBD1 (6 bases). TRBV5-7 is reported as an ORF; its role is uncertain. CDR3 length equals 19 residues. The V end was cut by 2 bases, the J end by 0 bases, with 21 bases between. The CDR3 DNA is TGTGCCAGCAGCTTCTCCCACAGGGACATCACCGATAGCAATCAGCCCCAGCATTTT. Amino acids: CASSFSHRDITDSNQPQHF.

The chain uses TRBV27 and TRBJ2-5; TRBD1 matches 7 bases. The J segment lost 0 bases and the V segment lost 3 bases, leaving 4 bases of the junction unmatched. CDR3 size: 15 residues. In germline, CDR1 is MNHEY, CDR2 SMNVEV (reference sequence). The CDR3 sequence: CASSFQQGYQETQYF. The CDR3 DNA is TGTGCCAGCAGTTTCCAACAGGGGTACCAAGAGACCCAGTACTTC.

The chain joins TRBV5-5 to TRBJ2-7; 10 nucleotides line up with TRBD2. The junction had 3 bases not matched to a gene; V was cut back by 0 bases and J by 3 bases. Germline CDR1 SGHKS, CDR2 YYEKEE (reference sequence). The length of the CDR3 is 15 residues. The CDR3 spells CASSLEAGGYYEQYF. The CDR3 DNA follows: TGTGCCAGCAGCTTGGAAGCGGGGGGGTACTACGAGCAGTACTTC.

This chain links TRBV6-1 with TRBJ2-3; D uncertain. Germline values: CDR1 MNHNS, CDR2 SASEGT. With 0 bases removed from V and 0 bases from J, the gap between germline ends came to 7 bases. The CDR3 runs to 15 residues. This CDR3 reads CASSEAPTSTDTQYF. The DNA of the CDR3 is TGTGCCAGCAGTGAAGCGCCAACGAGCACAGATACGCAGTATTTT.

This chain uses TRBV6-4 with TRBJ1-1; D ambiguous. Germline V lookup: CDR1 MRHNA, CDR2 SNTAGT. The CDR3 extends over 13 amino acids. V was clipped by 5 bases and J by 3 bases, with 10 bases between them. The DNA for the CDR3 is TGTGCCAGCAGTCTCCGGGGAGACACTGAAGCTTTCTTT. Its protein product is CASSLRGDTEAFF.

The chain employs TRBV28 and TRBJ1-4, with TRBD1 identical over 7 bases. CDR3 length: 14 residues. Germline-derived CDR1 and CDR2 are MDHEN and SYDVKM. Germline trimming cut 5 bases from V and 4 bases from J; bases unmatched to any gene: 4. The CDR3, as DNA: TGTGCCAGCAGTATACAGGGGTATAATGAAAAACTGTTTTTT. This gives the protein CASSIQGYNEKLFF.

This chain connects TRBV4-3 to TRBJ2-3, with 9 nucleotides matching TRBD2. The germline CDR1 and CDR2 sequences are LGHNA and YSLEER. Germline trimming cut 1 base from V and 1 base from J; bases unmatched to any gene: 6. The CDR3 loop spans 17 amino acids. The CDR3, as DNA: TGCGCCAGCAGCCAAGGTCCCCCTAGCGGGGGCACAGATACGCAGTATTTT. Protein product: CASSQGPPSGGTDTQYF.

The V call is TRBV9, the J call TRBJ1-2, with 7 bases fitting TRBD1. Germline V gives CDR1 SGDLS, CDR2 YYNGEE. Trimming cost V 0 bases and J 3 bases; bases outside gene matches: 8. The CDR3 loop spans 16 amino acids. The CDR3 sequence is CASSVASDRDDYGYTF. As DNA, the CDR3 is TGTGCCAGCAGCGTAGCTTCCGACAGGGATGACTATGGCTACACCTTC.